This T cell receptor (beta chain) derives from a study of glioma-infiltrating T cells (dated by TCRdb to 2015 to 2016). About the full investigation: TCR alpha- and beta-chain repertoires were sequenced from glioma tissue, non-neoplastic brain tissue and matched peripheral blood mononuclear cells. Three low-grade glioma patients, roughly eight primary glioblastoma patients, and three non-glioma patients who contributed non-neoplastic brain tissue made up the paired cohort. To gauge divergence between tissue and blood T-cell populations, every tissue-infiltrating repertoire was compared against the peripheral blood repertoire from the same patient.

Broad study findings and their caveats: VJ-independent divergence between tissue and blood was lower than expected in non-neoplastic patients but higher than expected in all gliomas, particularly low-grade gliomas. Only a very small number of CDR3 sequences turned up in both tissue and blood, a result put down to high CDR3 diversity combined with limited sampling. Small numbers underpinned the group comparisons: several glioblastoma patients, three low-grade glioma patients and three non-neoplastic patients.

TCR alpha and beta CDR3 regions were amplified with the iRepertoire nested amplicon-rescue multiplex PCR (arm-PCR) platform from RNA. For one-step reverse transcription and amplification, 100-400 ng of tissue mRNA or PBMC total RNA was used as input. Following bead purification, Illumina adapters were added by a secondary multiplex PCR, and the libraries were gel-purified between 200 and 400 bp. Demultiplexing relied on internal 6-nucleotide barcodes carried by the libraries. Libraries were sequenced on an Illumina MiSeq with 2x220 or 2x250 nucleotide paired-end reads. The study's processing was this. Paired reads were merged using FLASH 1.2.11 and aligned with BWA-MEM to the GRCh37 human genome, and TRA and TRB reads were then extracted. An IMGT-derived reference of cassette sequences and CDR3 motifs, with pseudogenes included, was used for V and J assignment. Three-frame translation of reads was performed, and productive CDR3s were defined as those with a C...FGXG motif and no stop codons. Clonotypes were defined as unique combinations of V-J cassette pair and CDR3 amino acid sequence. Hamming distance filtering was applied to reads, with thresholds set by the sequence error rate of each sample in mapped regions. Using fastp at Q25 and MiXCR, TCRdb reprocessed the public reads and kept productive beta chains. For every CDR3 protein sequence, its rows merge into one entry that carries the most common genes and DNA. Here the V and J calls rest on TCRdb's processing, not on the authors' analysis. A total of around 130,000 distinct CDR3 sequences appear in this sample, 24% of them only once. The ten most abundant clones make up 27% of the sample.

Note on this clonotype: What antigen it recognizes has not been identified. Base quality data are lacking; no much larger clone is found one base away.

CDR3 length: 14 amino acids, cysteine to phenylalanine. Only the CDR3 part of the read is kept: 42 bases, read in frame from the first base. V is cut by 4 bases and J by 6 bases, and the space between the germline ends is 15 bases. The rearrangement combines TRBV12-3 or TRBV12-4 with TRBJ1-2, with the D gene too uncertain to name. This receptor was identified in a human donor with low-grade glioma or glioblastoma, undergoing nonglioma brain surgery, or in good health (not recorded which). The sequenced sample was glioma tissue, nonneoplastic brain tissue, or PBMCs (not recorded which). The CDR3 region has the sequence CASSSMLIGNGYTF. The sequenced DNA is TGTGCCAGCAGTTCAATGTTGATAGGAAATGGCTACACCTTC.